This TCR beta chain stems from a study of response to subunit inactivated influenza vaccine. Study conclusions and caveats: The authors proposed limited new T cell recruitment per seasonal influenza vaccination.

TCRdb re-called the RT-PCR reads with MiXCR, one entry per CDR3 protein. The sample holds about 500,000 distinct CDR3 sequences, more than 15% seen once. With 0 bases removed from V and 3 bases from J, the gap between germline ends came to 9 bases. From germline, CDR1 is SGDLS and CDR2 YYNGEE. CDR3 length: 14 residues. This clonotype has just a few counts. Its specificity is unknown. Material: CD4+ T cells sorted from PBMCs, obtained roughly 24 months after vaccination. The genes are TRBV9 and TRBJ1-2; the D is unclear. The clonotype originates from a man in his fifties or sixties who received an inactivated influenza vaccine. CDR3: CASSVALPDYGYTF. The CDR3 nucleotides read TGTGCCAGCAGCGTAGCTCTGCCGGACTATGGCTACACCTTC.